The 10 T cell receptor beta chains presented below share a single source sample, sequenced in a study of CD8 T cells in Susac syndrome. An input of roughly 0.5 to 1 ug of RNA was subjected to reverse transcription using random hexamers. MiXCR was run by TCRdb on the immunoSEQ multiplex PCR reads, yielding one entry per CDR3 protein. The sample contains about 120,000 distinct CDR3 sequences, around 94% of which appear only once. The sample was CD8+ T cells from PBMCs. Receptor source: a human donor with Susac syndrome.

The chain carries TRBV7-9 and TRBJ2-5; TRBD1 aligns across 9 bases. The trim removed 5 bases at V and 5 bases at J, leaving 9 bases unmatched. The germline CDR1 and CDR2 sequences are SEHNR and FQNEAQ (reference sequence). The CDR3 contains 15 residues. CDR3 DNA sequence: TGTGCCAGCAGCCCTACGGACAGGGGACGGGAGACCCAGTACTTC. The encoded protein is CASSPTDRGRETQYF. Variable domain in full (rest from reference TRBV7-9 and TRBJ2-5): DTGVSQNPRHKITKRGQNVTFRCDPISEHNRLYWYRQTLGQGPEFLTYFQNEAQLEKSRLLSDRFSAERPKGSFSTLEIQRTEQGDSAMYLCASSPTDRGRETQYFGPGTRLLVL.

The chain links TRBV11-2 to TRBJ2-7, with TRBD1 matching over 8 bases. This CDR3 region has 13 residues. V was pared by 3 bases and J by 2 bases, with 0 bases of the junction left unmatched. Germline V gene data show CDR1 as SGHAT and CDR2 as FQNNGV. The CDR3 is CASSFRGPYEQYF. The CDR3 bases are TGTGCCAGCAGCTTCAGGGGGCCCTACGAGCAGTACTTC. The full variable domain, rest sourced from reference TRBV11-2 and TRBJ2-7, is EAGVAQSPRYKIIEKRQSVAFWCNPISGHATLYWYQQILGQGPKLLIQFQNNGVVDDSQLPKDRFSAERLKGVDSTLKIQPAKLEDSAVYLCASSFRGPYEQYFGPGTRLTVT.

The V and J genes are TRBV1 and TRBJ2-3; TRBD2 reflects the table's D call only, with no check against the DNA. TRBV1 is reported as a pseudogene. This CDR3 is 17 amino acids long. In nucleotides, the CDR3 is TGCACCAGCAGCCAAGATCTAGCGGGGGGCAGCACAGATACGCAGTATTTT. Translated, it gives CTSSQDLAGGSTDTQYF.

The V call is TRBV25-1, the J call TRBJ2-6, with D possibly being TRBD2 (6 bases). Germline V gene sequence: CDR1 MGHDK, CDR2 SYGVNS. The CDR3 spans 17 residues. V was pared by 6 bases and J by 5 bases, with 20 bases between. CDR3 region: CASRPGDGSAWANVLTF. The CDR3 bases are TGTGCCAGCAGACCGGGGGACGGTAGCGCGTGGGCCAACGTCCTGACTTTC.

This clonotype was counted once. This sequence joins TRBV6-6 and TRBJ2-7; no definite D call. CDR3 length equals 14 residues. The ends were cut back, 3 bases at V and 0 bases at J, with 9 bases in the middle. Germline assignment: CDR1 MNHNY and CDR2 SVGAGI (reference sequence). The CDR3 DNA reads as TGTGCCAGCAGTTATAATGACCCCTCCTACGAGCAGTACTTC. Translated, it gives CASSYNDPSYEQYF.

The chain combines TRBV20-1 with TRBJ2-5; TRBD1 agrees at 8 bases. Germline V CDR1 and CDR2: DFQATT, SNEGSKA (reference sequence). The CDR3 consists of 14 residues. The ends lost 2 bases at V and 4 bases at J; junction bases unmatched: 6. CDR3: CSARPRTGRETQYF. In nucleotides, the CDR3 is TGCAGTGCTAGACCGAGGACAGGGAGAGAGACCCAGTACTTC.

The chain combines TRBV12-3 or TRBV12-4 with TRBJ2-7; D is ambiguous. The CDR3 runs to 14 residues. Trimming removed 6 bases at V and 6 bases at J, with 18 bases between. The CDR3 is CASSDTEMSGEQYF. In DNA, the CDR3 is TGTGCCAGCAGCGATACTGAGATGTCAGGCGAGCAGTACTTC.

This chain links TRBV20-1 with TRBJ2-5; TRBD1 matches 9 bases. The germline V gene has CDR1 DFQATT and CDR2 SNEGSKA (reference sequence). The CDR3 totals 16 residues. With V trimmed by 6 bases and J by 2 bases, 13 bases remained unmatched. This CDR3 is CSAPGIGTGTQETQYF. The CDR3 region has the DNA TGCAGTGCCCCCGGCATCGGGACAGGGACACAAGAGACCCAGTACTTC.

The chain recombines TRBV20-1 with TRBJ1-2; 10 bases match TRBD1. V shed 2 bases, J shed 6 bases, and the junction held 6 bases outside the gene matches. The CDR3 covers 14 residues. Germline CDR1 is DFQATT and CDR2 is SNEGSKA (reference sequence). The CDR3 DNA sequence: TGCAGTGCTAGAACGGGACAGGGGTATGATGGCTACACCTTC. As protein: CSARTGQGYDGYTF.

The CDR3, as DNA: TGTGCCAGCAGTCCCTACTCCTACGAGCAGTACTTC. It translates to CASSPYSYEQYF. The rearrangement uses TRBV12-3 or TRBV12-4 and TRBJ2-7; no firm D call. Trimming shortened V by 5 bases and J by 0 bases, and 5 bases separated the two germline ends. The CDR3 contains 12 residues.